A single sample gave rise to the 20 T cell receptor beta chains below, sequenced in a study of T cells after yellow fever vaccination. TCRdb used MiXCR to reprocess the 5' RACE reads, holding one entry per CDR3 protein. The data show some 320,000 distinct CDR3 sequences, approximately 4% seen once. This sample comprised PBMCs, obtained 5 days after the yellow fever booster vaccination. Receptor source: a man aged 18-30 years who received the YFV17D yellow fever vaccine.

The chain joins TRBV29-1 to TRBJ2-2; D might be TRBD1 or TRBD2, each matching 5 bases. CDR1 SQVTM and CDR2 ANQGSEA come from the germline V gene. The V gene lost 5 bases and the J gene lost 6 bases, with 10 bases spanning the gap. This CDR3 spans 12 amino acids. CDR3 in DNA: TGCAGCGTTCGAAGAGGGGCCGGGGAGCTGTTTTTT. Protein product: CSVRRGAGELFF.

CDR3 in amino acids: CASRRGGAGTQYF. CDR3 sequence (DNA): TGCGCCAGCAGACGCGGGGGAGCCGGGACCCAGTACTTC. The chain joins TRBV5-1 to TRBJ2-5; 7 nucleotides match TRBD2. With 5 bases clipped from V and 7 bases from J, the junction kept 8 bases outside the gene matches. CDR3 length equals 13 residues. Germline V CDR1 and CDR2: SGHRS, YFSETQ.

This clonotype was counted many times. This rearrangement joins TRBV20-1 to TRBJ2-7; D call uncertain. CDR1 and CDR2 from the germline V gene are DFQATT and SNEGSKA (reference sequence). The CDR3 is 16 amino acids. V was cut by 3 bases and J by 0 bases, with 18 bases left in between. The CDR3 here is CSASPRIERPSYEQYF. In nucleotides, the CDR3 is TGCAGTGCTAGTCCCCGTATCGAGAGACCCTCCTACGAGCAGTACTTC.

This clonotype was picked up many times. The V call is TRBV5-1, the J call TRBJ2-7, with 11 bases aligning to TRBD1. The J segment lost 5 bases and the V segment lost 4 bases, leaving 8 bases of the junction unmatched. CDR1 SGHRS and CDR2 YFSETQ come from the germline V gene. The CDR3 has 15 residues. CDR3 protein: CASSTGDRGRHEQYF. The CDR3 DNA follows: TGCGCCAGCAGCACTGGGGACAGGGGGAGACACGAGCAGTACTTC.

In its sample, this clonotype was seen a few times. The rearrangement uses TRBV27 and TRBJ1-1; D possibly corresponds to TRBD1 (5 bases). The CDR3 contains 15 residues. V lost 7 bases and J 1 base, leaving 16 bases between the germline ends. Looked up from germline, CDR1 is MNHEY and CDR2 is SMNVEV (reference sequence). For the CDR3, the DNA is TGTGCCAGCACTACGACCGCAGGGAGGAACACTGAAGCTTTCTTT. It translates to CASTTTAGRNTEAFF.

This clonotype was counted between two and nine times. This chain joins TRBV27 and TRBJ2-7; the D is unclear. V dropped 2 bases and J dropped 3 bases, with 8 bases sitting between them. This CDR3 is built from 13 residues. Germline V gene data show CDR1 as MNHEY and CDR2 as SMNVEV (reference sequence). CDR3 in DNA: TGTGCCAGCAGTTTAGGGGTAGGCTACGAGCAGTACTTC. The encoded protein is CASSLGVGYEQYF.

The V and J genes are TRBV10-3 and TRBJ2-1; 10 bases agree with TRBD1. The CDR3 has 13 amino acids. J lost 5 bases, V lost 11 bases, and 6 bases had no gene match. Germline-derived CDR1 and CDR2 are ENHRY and SYGVKD. CDR3 amino acids: CAVRDRGDNEQFF. The CDR3 bases are TGTGCCGTCCGGGACAGGGGCGACAATGAGCAGTTCTTC.

This clonotype was found a few times. V gene TRBV7-9 combines with J gene TRBJ1-2, with D unresolved. The ends were cut back, 3 bases at V and 8 bases at J, with 10 bases in the middle. Germline CDR1 reads SEHNR; CDR2 reads FQNEAQ (reference sequence). CDR3 length: 12 amino acids. CDR3 in amino acids: CASSLDDLGYTF. For the CDR3, the DNA is TGTGCCAGCAGCTTGGACGACTTGGGCTACACCTTC. The variable domain in full, completed from reference TRBV7-9 and TRBJ1-2, reads DTGVSQNPRHKITKRGQNVTFRCDPISEHNRLYWYRQTLGQGPEFLTYFQNEAQLEKSRLLSDRFSAERPKGSFSTLEIQRTEQGDSAMYLCASSLDDLGYTFGSGTRLTVV.

V usage is TRBV18 and J usage is TRBJ2-6, with D unclear. Germline loops: CDR1 KGHSH, CDR2 LQKENI. This CDR3 comprises 18 residues. V lost 1 base to trimming and J lost 0 bases, with 13 bases between them. CDR3 DNA: TGTGCCAGCTCACCACTTGCCCAGGCCTTCTCTGGGGCCAACGTCCTGACTTTC. Amino acids: CASSPLAQAFSGANVLTF.

This clonotype was seen ten or more times. The chain is built from TRBV5-1 and TRBJ2-3; D remains unclear. Per the germline V gene, CDR1 is SGHRS and CDR2 is YFSETQ. V was shortened by 5 bases and J by 0 bases, with 7 bases between the two germline ends. The CDR3 consists of 13 residues. This chain's CDR3 is CASRSDSTDTQYF. The DNA for the CDR3 is TGCGCCAGCAGGTCGGACAGCACAGATACGCAGTATTTT.

This clonotype was picked up a small number of times. The chain links TRBV7-3 to TRBJ2-2, with TRBD2 identical over 11 bases. The CDR3 consists of 16 residues. Germline values: CDR1 SGHTA, CDR2 FQGTGA. V was clipped by 5 bases and J by 4 bases; unmatched bases: 6. The CDR3 reads CASSVTSGVGTGELFF. The CDR3 bases are TGTGCCAGCAGCGTGACTAGCGGGGTGGGCACCGGGGAGCTGTTTTTT.

This clonotype has only a few counts. For the CDR3, the DNA is TGTGCCAGCAGCCTCCGGGGTGGGACAATTAATCATTTT. It codes for CASSLRGGTINHF. This chain links TRBV12-3 or TRBV12-4 with TRBJ1-5; perhaps TRBD1 as D (6 bases). The CDR3 contains 13 residues. Trimming took off 6 bases at V and 16 bases at J, with 22 bases between the two ends.

This clonotype occurred a few times. The chain has TRBV14 and TRBJ2-7, with D tentatively TRBD1 or TRBD2 (5 bases each). The V end lost 1 base, the J end lost 5 bases, and 15 bases lay between the germline ends. This CDR3 contains 15 residues. From germline, CDR1 is SGHDN and CDR2 FVKESK. This chain's CDR3 is CASSQVSAGTHEQYF. As DNA, the CDR3 is TGTGCCAGCAGCCAAGTAAGCGCCGGGACCCACGAGCAGTACTTC.

At least ten counts were recorded for this clonotype. V is TRBV21-1 and J is TRBJ1-2; the D call of TRBD1 is as the table states it, not checked on the DNA. TRBV21-1 is shown as a pseudogene. This CDR3 comprises 15 residues. The DNA of the CDR3 is TGTGCCAGCAGCACCCCCTCACAGGGGGTTACGGGCTACACCTTC. It codes for CASSTPSQGVTGYTF.

The chain carries TRBV27 and TRBJ1-6; D uncertain. V lost 2 bases and J lost 7, with 9 bases in between. The germline gives CDR1 MNHEY, CDR2 SMNVEV (reference sequence). The CDR3 consists of 14 residues. The CDR3 here is CASSLDPTNSPLHF. DNA for the CDR3: TGTGCCAGCAGTTTAGACCCGACGAATTCACCCCTCCACTTT.

V gene TRBV7-2 combines with J gene TRBJ2-7, with 7 bases lining up with TRBD1. The CDR3 covers 14 residues. V lost 4 bases and J lost 3; bases outside the gene matches: 6. Germline V gene sequence: CDR1 SGHTA, CDR2 FQGNSA. CDR3 amino acids: CASSSGQVHYEQYF. CDR3 DNA sequence: TGTGCCAGCAGCTCCGGACAGGTCCACTACGAGCAGTACTTC.

This clonotype showed up just a few times. The chain joins TRBV5-4 to TRBJ2-2; 10 bases are a match to TRBD2. V lost 3 bases to trimming and J lost 5 bases; unmatched junction nucleotides: 4. This CDR3 is 15 amino acids long. Germline V gene data show CDR1 as SGHNT and CDR2 as YYREEE (reference sequence). CDR3 loop: CASSSAGGPTGELFF. The CDR3, as DNA: TGTGCCAGCAGCTCAGCGGGGGGGCCGACCGGGGAGCTGTTTTTT.

The chain is built from TRBV4-3 and TRBJ2-5; perhaps TRBD2 as D (5 bases). Germline V CDR1 and CDR2: LGHNA, YSLEER. V was trimmed by 1 base and J by 5 bases, leaving 14 bases between them. This CDR3 has 15 residues. CDR3 sequence: CASSQGPLASETQYF. CDR3 sequence (DNA): TGCGCCAGCAGCCAAGGCCCGCTAGCTTCGGAGACCCAGTACTTC.

This clonotype has a handful of counts. This chain uses TRBV14 with TRBJ1-1; a weak D match, TRBD1 (6 bases). CDR3 size: 15 residues. Trimming removed 2 bases from V and 4 bases from J, with 14 bases in between. Germline assignment: CDR1 SGHDN and CDR2 FVKESK. CDR3 nucleotides: TGTGCCAGCAGCCAAAGGGGGGGATCGGGCACTGAAGCTTTCTTT. This translates into CASSQRGGSGTEAFF.

This clonotype was detected a few times. The chain is built from TRBV18 and TRBJ2-2; D perhaps matches TRBD1 (5 bases). The V and J ends lost 3 bases and 6 bases respectively, with 11 bases between them. Germline CDR1 reads KGHSH; CDR2 reads LQKENI. The CDR3 is 14 amino acids. The chain's CDR3 is CASSPEKGAGELFF. DNA for the CDR3: TGTGCCAGCTCACCCGAAAAAGGGGCCGGGGAGCTGTTTTTT.